This T cell receptor beta chain was recorded in a study of blood T cells in healthy people across ages. The CDR3 is made up of 16 amino acids. Germline V gene lookup returns CDR1 MNHEY and CDR2 SVGEGT. The junction had 10 bases not matched to a gene; V was cut back by 10 bases and J by 4 bases. PCR was performed a second time for roughly 7 to 11 cycles using a sample-barcoded 5' primer and a J-beta primer mix. Via MiXCR, TCRdb re-called the 5' RACE reads, giving one row per CDR3 protein. In the table there are 1.2 million to 1.5 million distinct CDR3 sequences, roughly 45% of which are singletons. The donors, all healthy, were Caucasians living in Russia, aged roughly 6 to 100. At least 5.5 micrograms of total RNA were extracted per sample.

This receptor was taken from a woman aged 18-30 years in good health. The genes are TRBV6-2 or TRBV6-3 and TRBJ2-2, with TRBD2 matching 12 bases. Specimen: blood. The CDR3 reads CATAKTSGGSTGELFF. CDR3 nucleotides: TGTGCCACCGCAAAGACTAGCGGGGGCAGCACCGGGGAGCTGTTTTTT.